The next 27 T cell receptor beta chains were all read from a single sample in a study of CD4+ T cells in melanoma. Sequencing used immunoSEQ multiplex PCR; TCRdb keeps in-frame clones, though not all of them. Among around 15,000 clones listed, roughly 76% were seen once. Input material: cells from a culture (not recorded whether cultured in vitro). The receptor set was obtained from a human donor with melanoma.

V and J are TRBV7-8 and TRBJ1-3, with D perhaps matching TRBD1 (5 bases). Trimming took 2 bases from V and 7 from J, leaving 9 bases between them. CDR3 length: 13 amino acids. The germline V gene has CDR1 SGHVS and CDR2 FQNEAQ. DNA for the CDR3: TGTGCCAGCAGCTTAAACCGGGGGAACACCATATATTTT. Translation: CASSLNRGNTIYF.

This clone was detected once. This rearrangement joins TRBV19 to TRBJ1-1; TRBD1 aligns across 12 bases. This CDR3 has 13 amino acids. CDR1 LNHDA and CDR2 SQIVND come from the germline V gene (reference sequence). V was pared by 5 bases and J by 10 bases, with 5 bases of the junction left unmatched. CDR3 coding DNA: TGTGCCAGTAGTCCTGGGACAGGGGGCACAGCTTTCTTT. It codes for CASSPGTGGTAFF.

The gene calls are TRBV19 and TRBJ1-2; 8 bases match TRBD1. This CDR3 is 19 amino acids long. CDR1 LNHDA and CDR2 SQIVND come from the germline V gene (reference sequence). V was clipped by 3 bases and J by 2 bases; unmatched bases: 17. The CDR3 protein is CASSMRGTGQAIRNYGYTF. Written as DNA, the CDR3 is TGTGCCAGTAGTATGAGAGGGACGGGACAGGCGATCCGAAACTATGGCTACACCTTC.

The chain recombines TRBV15 with TRBJ1-6; D is perhaps TRBD1 (5 bases). Per germline, CDR1 LNHNV and CDR2 YYDKDF (reference sequence). Trimming cost V 0 bases and J 0 bases, with 18 bases left between them. The CDR3 loop spans 20 amino acids. As DNA, the CDR3 is TGTGCCACCAGCAGAGATGGAACAGGAATGTTTAGCTCCTATAATTCACCCCTCCACTTT. Translated, it gives CATSRDGTGMFSSYNSPLHF. Filled out from reference TRBV15 and TRBJ1-6, the complete variable domain reads DAMVIQNPRYQVTQFGKPVTLSCSQTLNHNVMYWYQQKSSQAPKLLFHYYDKDFNNEADTPDNFQSRRPNTSFCFLDIRSPGLGDTAMYLCATSRDGTGMFSSYNSPLHFGNGTRLTVT.

The V and J genes are TRBV27 and TRBJ1-2; D not resolved. The CDR3 extends over 14 amino acids. V gave up 6 bases and J gave up 4 bases, with 15 bases separating them. Per germline, CDR1 MNHEY and CDR2 SMNVEV (reference sequence). The CDR3 DNA is TGTGCCAGCAGCCGGACCGGAACGTCCTATGGCTACACCTTC. Translating it yields CASSRTGTSYGYTF.

V and J are TRBV7-3 and TRBJ1-2; the D gene is possibly TRBD1 (6 bases). CDR1 SGHTA and CDR2 FQGTGA come from the germline V gene. Trimming shortened V by 5 bases and J by 5 bases, and 12 bases separated the two germline ends. The CDR3 totals 13 residues. CDR3 DNA: TGTGCCAGCAGCCCTGGACAGATTTATGGCTACACCTTC. Translated: CASSPGQIYGYTF. Full variable domain (remainder filled in from reference TRBV7-3 and TRBJ1-2): GAGVSQTPSNKVTEKGKYVELRCDPISGHTALYWYRQSLGQGPEFLIYFQGTGAADDSGLPNDRFFAVRPEGSVSTLKIQRTERGDSAVYLCASSPGQIYGYTFGSGTRLTVV.

The rearrangement uses TRBV6-5 and TRBJ2-3, with a weak D call TRBD1 (6 bases). The CDR3 spans 16 residues. Germline values: CDR1 MNHEY, CDR2 SVGAGI. V lost 0 bases and J 4 bases, leaving 14 bases between the germline ends. The DNA of the CDR3 is TGTGCCAGCAGTTACTCCGAGACAGGCCTAGCAGATACGCAGTATTTT. Translating it yields CASSYSETGLADTQYF.

The J gene is TRBJ2-1, the V gene TRBV7-2, with TRBD2 matching 11 bases. The V gene end was trimmed by 2 bases and the J gene end by 10 bases; junction bases not matched to a gene: 7. The CDR3 is 15 amino acids. Germline CDR1 reads SGHTA; CDR2 reads FQGNSA. CDR3 amino acids: CASSLLAGGHSEQFF. The CDR3 region has the DNA TGTGCCAGCAGCTTACTAGCGGGGGGCCACTCGGAGCAGTTCTTC. Using reference TRBV7-2 and TRBJ2-1 for the parts outside the CDR3, the full variable domain is GAGVSQSPSNKVTEKGKDVELRCDPISGHTALYWYRQSLGQGLEFLIYFQGNSAPDKSGLPSDRFSAERTGGSVSTLTIQRTQQEDSAVYLCASSLLAGGHSEQFFGPGTRLTVL.

There are a few counts of this clone. This rearrangement joins TRBV4-2 to TRBJ2-6; 7 nucleotides match TRBD1. Germline V gene data show CDR1 as LGHNA and CDR2 as YNFKEQ. The J segment lost 0 bases and the V segment lost 1 base, leaving 6 bases of the junction unmatched. CDR3 length equals 18 residues. The CDR3 spells CASSQVKGQLSGANVLTF. Here the CDR3 DNA reads TGTGCCAGCAGCCAAGTTAAGGGACAGCTCTCTGGGGCCAACGTCCTGACTTTC.

V is TRBV5-5 and J is TRBJ1-2; 10 positions agree with TRBD1. Germline V gene lookup returns CDR1 SGHKS and CDR2 YYEKEE (reference sequence). This CDR3 region has 14 residues. The trim removed 0 bases at V and 4 bases at J, leaving 0 bases unmatched. The CDR3 coding sequence is TGTGCCAGCAGCTTGGGGACAGGGGGCTATGGCTACACCTTC. This gives the protein CASSLGTGGYGYTF.

This clone was observed a handful of times. The chain is built from TRBV11-2 and TRBJ1-2, with D perhaps matching TRBD1 (5 bases). The ends were cut back, 1 base at V and 4 bases at J, with 13 bases in the middle. Germline CDR1 is SGHAT and CDR2 is FQNNGV. This CDR3 region has 15 residues. The DNA for the CDR3 is TGTGCCAGCAGCTTAGTCGGGACCGACCTCTATGGCTACACCTTC. Translating it yields CASSLVGTDLYGYTF.

The chain links TRBV12-5 to TRBJ1-4; TRBD1 aligns across 7 bases. There are 16 residues in the CDR3. Germline V gives CDR1 LGHNT, CDR2 FRNRAP. The V and J ends lost 0 bases and 5 bases, in that order; junction bases with no gene match: 6. This chain's CDR3 is CASGLVLRGRNEKLFF. For the CDR3, the DNA is TGTGCTAGTGGTTTGGTACTGAGGGGGCGCAATGAAAAACTGTTTTTT.

This clone has more than one count but fewer than ten. This chain connects TRBV7-9 to TRBJ1-1; D remains unclear. Germline CDR1 and CDR2: SEHNR and FQNEAQ (reference sequence). The CDR3 is 15 amino acids. Trimming removed 1 base at V and 0 bases at J, with 9 bases between. The CDR3 DNA follows: TGTGCCAGCAGCTTAGACGGTACAATGAACACTGAAGCTTTCTTT. Protein: CASSLDGTMNTEAFF.

The chain joins TRBV30 to TRBJ1-1; D gene unclear. Germline CDR1 reads GTSNPN; CDR2 reads SVGIG (reference sequence). The CDR3 loop spans 11 amino acids. V was trimmed by 4 bases and J by 11 bases, leaving 14 bases between them. The CDR3 region has the DNA TGTGCCTGGAATAGACCCTCGGGGGCTTTCTTT. Protein product: CAWNRPSGAFF.

The gene calls are TRBV19 and TRBJ1-6; possible D gene TRBD1, 5 bases. This CDR3 comprises 16 residues. Germline V CDR1 and CDR2: LNHDA, SQIVND (reference sequence). Trimming took 5 bases from V and 7 from J, leaving 18 bases between them. The CDR3 reads CASSATRQIRNSPLHF. As DNA, the CDR3 is TGTGCCAGTAGTGCTACCCGACAGATAAGGAATTCACCCCTCCACTTT.

The CDR3 bases are TGCGCCAGCAGGCCGGGACTAGCGACTAGGGCCTACAATGAGCAGTTCTTC. Protein product: CASRPGLATRAYNEQFF. The chain couples TRBV10-2 to TRBJ2-1; 10 bases are shared with TRBD2. The junction had 10 bases not matched to a gene; V was cut back by 6 bases and J by 2 bases. This CDR3 is built from 17 residues. The germline CDR1 and CDR2 sequences are WSHSY and SAAADI.

Note on this clone: Compared with germline, one end of the junction differs, possibly owing to a read error. The chain recombines TRBV6-6 with TRBJ1-5, with unresolved D. Germline CDR1 and CDR2: MNHNY and SVGAGI (reference sequence). This CDR3 is 13 amino acids long. The CDR3 region has the DNA TGCGCCAGCAGTGCGGGTGAGGGACAGCCCCAGCATTTT. This sequence encodes CASSAGEGQPQHF.

The CDR3 sequence: CASSEDSHQPQHF. CDR3 in DNA: TGTGCCAGCAGTGAAGACAGTCATCAGCCCCAGCATTTT. The V gene is TRBV2, the J gene TRBJ1-5, with D unresolved. The CDR3 spans 13 residues. Germline-derived CDR1 and CDR2 are SNHLY and FYNNEI. The V end was cut by 1 base, the J end by 5 bases, with 6 bases between.

This clone was observed a single time. At the DNA level, this CDR3 is encoded by other sequences in the same sample as well. The chain has TRBV5-4 and TRBJ1-1; D is ambiguous. The germline V and J ends were trimmed by 4 bases and 1 base, with 5 bases remaining between them. The CDR3 runs to 12 residues. Germline loops: CDR1 SGHNT, CDR2 YYREEE (reference sequence). CDR3 bases: TGTGCCAGCAGCACAGAGAACACTGAAGCTTTCTTT. It encodes CASSTENTEAFF.

V and J are TRBV2 and TRBJ2-2; unclear D gene. CDR1 and CDR2 (germline): SNHLY, FYNNEI. The CDR3 extends over 12 amino acids. V was shortened by 7 bases and J by 7 bases, with 10 bases between the two germline ends. In DNA, the CDR3 is TGTGCCAGCACTCTGCCGGACGGGGAGCTGTTTTTT. Amino acids: CASTLPDGELFF.

The chain has TRBV6-1 and TRBJ1-1, with TRBD1 matching 8 bases. The V gene end was trimmed by 5 bases and the J gene end by 4 bases; junction bases not matched to a gene: 3. Germline V CDR1 and CDR2: MNHNS, SASEGT. This CDR3 is 13 amino acids long. CDR3 nucleotide sequence: TGTGCCAGCAGTTTGACAGGGGCCACTGAAGCTTTCTTT. It specifies CASSLTGATEAFF.

This chain links TRBV14 with TRBJ1-5, with D possibly being TRBD1 (5 bases). The CDR3 consists of 14 residues. The germline V and J ends were trimmed by 6 bases and 4 bases, with 13 bases remaining between them. Germline lookup yields CDR1 SGHDN and CDR2 FVKESK. CDR3 sequence: CASRAQVPNQPQHF. The CDR3 coding sequence is TGTGCCAGCAGGGCACAGGTTCCTAATCAGCCCCAGCATTTT.

The chain recombines TRBV6-1 with TRBJ2-5, with no clear D. CDR1 MNHNS and CDR2 SASEGT come from the germline V gene. This CDR3 region has 14 residues. The V and J ends lost 7 bases and 5 bases respectively, with 17 bases between them. CDR3 protein: CASTEGPARETQYF. CDR3 sequence (DNA): TGTGCCAGCACCGAAGGTCCAGCCCGTGAGACCCAGTACTTC.

This chain uses TRBV5-5 with TRBJ1-4; D unclear. This CDR3 region has 14 residues. Germline CDR1 and CDR2: SGHKS and YYEKEE (reference sequence). V shed 4 bases and J shed 8 bases, with 15 bases lying between them. The CDR3 DNA is TGTGCCAGCAGCCCGCTTGGGGAAGGCGAAAAACTGTTTTTT. Translation: CASSPLGEGEKLFF.

The J gene is TRBJ1-1, the V gene TRBV2, with D possibly being TRBD1 (6 bases). The V gene lost 4 bases and the J gene lost 7 bases, with 13 bases spanning the gap. This CDR3 contains 13 residues. CDR1 SNHLY and CDR2 FYNNEI come from the germline V gene. CDR3 nucleotides: TGTGCCAGCAGTGTCCTGGAGGGGGGTGAAGCTTTCTTT. It codes for CASSVLEGGEAFF.

The chain is built from TRBV6-6 and TRBJ1-2; unclear D gene. Germline assignment: CDR1 MNHNY and CDR2 SVGAGI (reference sequence). V lost 2 bases and J lost 4, with 11 bases in between. The CDR3 has 14 residues. The CDR3 region is CASSYAEEGYGYTF. DNA of the CDR3: TGTGCCAGCAGTTACGCGGAGGAGGGCTATGGCTACACCTTC.

The chain joins TRBV19 to TRBJ1-5; TRBD1 agrees at 7 bases. There are 15 residues in the CDR3. The germline V gene encodes CDR1 LNHDA and CDR2 SQIVND (reference sequence). V was pared by 4 bases and J by 6 bases, with 9 bases of the junction left unmatched. The CDR3 DNA is TGTGCCAGTAGTACCGATAACAGGGGCGGTCAGCCCCAGCATTTT. Encoded protein: CASSTDNRGGQPQHF.